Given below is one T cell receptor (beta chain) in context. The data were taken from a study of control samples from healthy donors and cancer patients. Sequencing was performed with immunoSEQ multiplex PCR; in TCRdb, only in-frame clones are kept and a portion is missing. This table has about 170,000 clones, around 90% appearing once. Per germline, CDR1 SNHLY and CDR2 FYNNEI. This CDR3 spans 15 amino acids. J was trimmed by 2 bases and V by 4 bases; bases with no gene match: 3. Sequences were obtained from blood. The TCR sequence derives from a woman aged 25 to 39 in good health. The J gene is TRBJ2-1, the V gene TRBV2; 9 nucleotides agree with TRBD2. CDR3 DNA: TGTGCCAGCAGTGTTGCTAGCGGGGCCTACAATGAGCAGTTCTTC. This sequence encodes CASSVASGAYNEQFF.